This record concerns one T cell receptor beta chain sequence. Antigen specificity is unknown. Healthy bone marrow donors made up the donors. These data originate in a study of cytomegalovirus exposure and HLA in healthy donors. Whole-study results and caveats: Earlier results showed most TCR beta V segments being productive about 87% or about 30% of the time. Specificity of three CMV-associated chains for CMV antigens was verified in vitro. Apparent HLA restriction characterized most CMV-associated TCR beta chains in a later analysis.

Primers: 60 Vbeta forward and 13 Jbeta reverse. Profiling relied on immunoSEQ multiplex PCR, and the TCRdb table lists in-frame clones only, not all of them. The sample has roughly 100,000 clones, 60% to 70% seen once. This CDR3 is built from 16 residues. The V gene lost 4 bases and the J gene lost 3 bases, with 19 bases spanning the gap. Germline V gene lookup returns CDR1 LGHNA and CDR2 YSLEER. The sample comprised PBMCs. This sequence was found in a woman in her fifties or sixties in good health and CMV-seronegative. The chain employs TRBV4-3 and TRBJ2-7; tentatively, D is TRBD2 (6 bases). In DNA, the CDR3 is TGCGCCAGCAGCCCATATACCGGGACTGACGTCTACGAGCAGTACTTC. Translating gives CASSPYTGTDVYEQYF.